The T cell receptor beta chain under discussion was sequenced for a study of T cell responses to AZD1222 COVID-19 vaccine (dated by TCRdb to the early 2020s). In terms of the full investigation: TCR sequencing was performed for about 250 trial participants, of whom some 200 were given two doses of AZD1222 and around 25 were given two doses of MenACWY control vaccine. Trial participants were enrolled by age into 18-55, 56-69 and 70-plus year subgroups, with 148, 28 and 57 TCR-sequenced participants respectively.

Study-wide conclusions, independent of this receptor: Participants were mostly white British, with more females than males. The authors suggested clonal diversity may have been underestimated. Only five or six AZD1222 recipients were SARS-CoV-2 seropositive at baseline, limiting conclusions about previously exposed vaccinees. A significant rise in spike-specific TCR breadth and depth was observed after two AZD1222 doses relative to day 0 and relative to MenACWY recipients. Epitopes outside the regions mutated in the B.1.351 and B.1.1.7 variants were reportedly recognized by nearly half of the unique spike-specific TCRs. Because no samples from the day 14 peak response were available, repertoires could be characterized only after the peak T cell response. Vaccine-associated CD4 TCRs spanned the whole spike protein, with dominant responses in regions 160-218 and 743-854. In the small 56-69-year group, the increase in depth fell short of significance, most likely because of low power.

The CDR3, cysteine through phenylalanine, is 15 amino acids long. The entry retains the CDR3 DNA only, 45 bases that are in frame from base 1. Trimming removed 4 bases from V and 0 bases from J; the gene matches leave 3 bases unexplained. The germline V gene yields SGHTS for CDR1 and YDEGEE for CDR2. The CDR3 regions of human TCRbeta chains were subjected to immunosequencing. As for the original processing: Repertoire TCRs were checked for matches against a reference library of SARS-CoV-2-specific TCRs that had been generated using the MIRA antigen-specificity platform. Breadth was defined as the fraction of unique TCRs that were SARS-CoV-2-associated, and depth was defined as the fraction of total T cells that were SARS-CoV-2-associated. Using the MIRA data, every spike-specific TCR was mapped to the spike region that the TCR reacted to and assigned to either a CD4 or a CD8 class. Log10-transformed breadth and depth values were compared by one-way ANOVA with Sidak's multiple comparisons tests. TCRdb's version of the immuneACCESS table is confined to in-frame rearrangements and falls short of the full clone set. An unresolved V gene accounts for under half of the shortfall where checked; the remainder is of unknown origin. V, J and clone size derive from that table, while D and trimming were established from the DNA sequence. In all, the sample holds about 120,000 clones, and around 84% of those were seen once. In total, the top ten clones hold about 27% of the sample.

A remark on this clone: What this receptor recognizes is not known. No clone much larger than this one lies a single base away; base qualities are absent.

Sample time point, as interpreted from the label and publication: about 28 days (+/-7) after the second vaccine dose. Because spike-specific TCR depth and breadth did not differ between the two schedules, AZD1222 recipients who got a second dose at roughly 4 weeks were pooled with those who got a second dose at roughly 12 weeks. Vaccinee samples came from UK trials COV001 and COV002, including a single-blind randomized controlled phase 2/3 trial of AZD1222 (ChAdOx1 nCoV-19) in healthy adults. For TCRbeta chain sequencing, PBMC samples were collected from trial participants at day 0 and at day 28 after the second dose.

The clonotype originates from an adult who received the AZD1222 COVID-19 vaccine. This sample comprised peripheral blood, obtained 28 days after the second AZD1222 dose. The chain is encoded by TRBV5-8 joined to TRBJ2-1; 8 nucleotides in the junction match TRBD2. The nucleotides read TGTGCCAGCAGCCGAGGACTAGCCTCCTACAATGAGCAGTTCTTC. Protein translation: CASSRGLASYNEQFF.